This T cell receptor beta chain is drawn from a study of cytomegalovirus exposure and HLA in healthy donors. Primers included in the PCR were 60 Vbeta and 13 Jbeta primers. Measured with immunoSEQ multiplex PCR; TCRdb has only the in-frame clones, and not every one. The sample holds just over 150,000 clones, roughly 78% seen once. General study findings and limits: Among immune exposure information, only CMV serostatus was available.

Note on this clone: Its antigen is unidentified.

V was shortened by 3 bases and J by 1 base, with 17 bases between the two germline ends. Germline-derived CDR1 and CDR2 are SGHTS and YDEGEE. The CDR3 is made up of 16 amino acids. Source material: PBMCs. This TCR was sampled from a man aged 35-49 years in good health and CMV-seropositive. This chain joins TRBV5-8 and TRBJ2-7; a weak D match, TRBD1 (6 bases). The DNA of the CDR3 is TGTGCCAGCAGCTGGGCAGGGGTCTTCTTATCCTACGAGCAGTACTTC. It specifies CASSWAGVFLSYEQYF.